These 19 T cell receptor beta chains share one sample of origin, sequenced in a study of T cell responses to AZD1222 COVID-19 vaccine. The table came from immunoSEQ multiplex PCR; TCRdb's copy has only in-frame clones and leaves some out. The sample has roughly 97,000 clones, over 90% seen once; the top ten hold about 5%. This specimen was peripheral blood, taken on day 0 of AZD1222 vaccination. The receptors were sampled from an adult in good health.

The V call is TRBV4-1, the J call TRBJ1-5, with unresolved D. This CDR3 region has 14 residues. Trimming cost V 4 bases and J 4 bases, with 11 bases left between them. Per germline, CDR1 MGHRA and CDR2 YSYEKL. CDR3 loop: CASSPPRVNQPQHF. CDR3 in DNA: TGCGCCAGCAGCCCCCCGAGGGTAAATCAGCCCCAGCATTTT.

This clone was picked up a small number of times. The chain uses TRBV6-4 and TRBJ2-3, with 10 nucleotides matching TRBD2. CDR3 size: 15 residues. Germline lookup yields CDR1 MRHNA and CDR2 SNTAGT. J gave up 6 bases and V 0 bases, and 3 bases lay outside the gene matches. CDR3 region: CASSDSSGGVDTQYF. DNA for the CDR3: TGTGCCAGCAGTGACTCCAGCGGGGGGGTGGATACGCAGTATTTT.

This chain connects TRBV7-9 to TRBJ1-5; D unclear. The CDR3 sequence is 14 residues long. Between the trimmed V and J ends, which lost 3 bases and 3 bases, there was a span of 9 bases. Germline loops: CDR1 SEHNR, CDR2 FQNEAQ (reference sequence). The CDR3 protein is CASSLENANQPQHF. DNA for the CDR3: TGTGCCAGCAGCTTGGAAAATGCCAATCAGCCCCAGCATTTT.

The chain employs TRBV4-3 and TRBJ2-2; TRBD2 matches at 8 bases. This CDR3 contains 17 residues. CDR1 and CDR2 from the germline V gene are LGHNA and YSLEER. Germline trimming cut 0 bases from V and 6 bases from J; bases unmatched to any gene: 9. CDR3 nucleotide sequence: TGCGCCAGCAGCCAAGAAGGGTACGGGAGGGCCTCCGGGGAGCTGTTTTTT. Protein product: CASSQEGYGRASGELFF.

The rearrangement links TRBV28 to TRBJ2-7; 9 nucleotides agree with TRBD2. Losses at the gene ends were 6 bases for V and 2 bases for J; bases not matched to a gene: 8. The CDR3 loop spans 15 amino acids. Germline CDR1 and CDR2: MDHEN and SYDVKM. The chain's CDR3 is CASSHGLASPYEQYF. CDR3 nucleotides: TGTGCCAGCAGCCATGGACTAGCGAGCCCCTACGAGCAGTACTTC.

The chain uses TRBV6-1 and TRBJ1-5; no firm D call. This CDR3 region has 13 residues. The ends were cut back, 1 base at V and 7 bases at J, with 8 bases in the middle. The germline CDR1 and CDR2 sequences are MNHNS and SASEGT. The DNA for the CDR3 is TGTGCCAGCAGTGAAGAGGTATCCCAGCCCCAGCATTTT. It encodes CASSEEVSQPQHF.

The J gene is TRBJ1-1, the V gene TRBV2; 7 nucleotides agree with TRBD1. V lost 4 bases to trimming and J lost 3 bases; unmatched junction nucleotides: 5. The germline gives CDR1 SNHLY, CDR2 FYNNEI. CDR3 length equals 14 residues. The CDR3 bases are TGTGCCAGCAGTGGGGAAGGGGGCGACACTGAAGCTTTCTTT. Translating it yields CASSGEGGDTEAFF.

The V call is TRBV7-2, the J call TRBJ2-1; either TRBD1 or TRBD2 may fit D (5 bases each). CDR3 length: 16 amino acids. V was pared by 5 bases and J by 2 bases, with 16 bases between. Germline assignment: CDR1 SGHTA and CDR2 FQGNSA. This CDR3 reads CASSTTPGPPYNEQFF. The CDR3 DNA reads TGTGCCAGCAGCACGACACCGGGACCCCCCTACAATGAGCAGTTCTTC. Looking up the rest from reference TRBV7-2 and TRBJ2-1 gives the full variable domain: GAGVSQSPSNKVTEKGKDVELRCDPISGHTALYWYRQSLGQGLEFLIYFQGNSAPDKSGLPSDRFSAERTGGSVSTLTIQRTQQEDSAVYLCASSTTPGPPYNEQFFGPGTRLTVL.

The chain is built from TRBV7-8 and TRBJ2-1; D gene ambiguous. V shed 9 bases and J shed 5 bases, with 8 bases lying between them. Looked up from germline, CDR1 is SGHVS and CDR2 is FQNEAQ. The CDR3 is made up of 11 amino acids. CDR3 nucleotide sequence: TGTGCCAGTTCACTTAACAATGAGCAGTTCTTC. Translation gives CASSLNNEQFF.

The CDR3 DNA is TGTGCCAGCAGTTTATTTTCAAGCTACACCTTC. Its translation is CASSLFSSYTF. The rearrangement joins TRBV12-3 or TRBV12-4 to TRBJ1-2; D not certain. This CDR3 is built from 11 residues. V gave up 2 bases and J gave up 9 bases, with 7 bases separating them.

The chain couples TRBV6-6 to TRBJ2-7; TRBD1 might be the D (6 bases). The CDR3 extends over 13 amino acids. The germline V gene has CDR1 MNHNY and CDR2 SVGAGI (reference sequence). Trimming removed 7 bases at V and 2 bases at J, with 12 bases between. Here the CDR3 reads CASNQGPAYEQYF. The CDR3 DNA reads TGTGCCAGCAACCAGGGGCCCGCCTACGAGCAGTACTTC.

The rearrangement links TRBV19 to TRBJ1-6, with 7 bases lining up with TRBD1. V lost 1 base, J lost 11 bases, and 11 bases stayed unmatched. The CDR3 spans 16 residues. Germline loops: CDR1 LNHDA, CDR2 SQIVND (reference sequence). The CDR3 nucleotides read TGTGCCAGTAGTATAGGACCTAAGGGGGCCGTAGCACCCCTCCACTTT. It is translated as CASSIGPKGAVAPLHF.

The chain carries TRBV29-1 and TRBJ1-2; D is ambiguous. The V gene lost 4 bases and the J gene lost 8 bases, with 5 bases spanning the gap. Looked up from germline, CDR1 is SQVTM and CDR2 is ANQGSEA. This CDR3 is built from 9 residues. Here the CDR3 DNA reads TGCAGCGTTGCACCGGGCTACACCTTC. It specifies CSVAPGYTF. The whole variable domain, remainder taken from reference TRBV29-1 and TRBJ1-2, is SAVISQKPSRDICQRGTSLTIQCQVDSQVTMMFWYRQQPGQSLTLIATANQGSEATYESGFVIDKFPISRPNLTFSTLTVSNMSPEDSSIYLCSVAPGYTFGSGTRLTVV.

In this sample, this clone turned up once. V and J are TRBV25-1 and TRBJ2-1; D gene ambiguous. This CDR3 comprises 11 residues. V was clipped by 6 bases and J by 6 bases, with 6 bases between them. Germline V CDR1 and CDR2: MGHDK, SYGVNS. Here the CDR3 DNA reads TGTGCCAGCAGCGCGTCCAATGAGCAGTTCTTC. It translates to CASSASNEQFF.

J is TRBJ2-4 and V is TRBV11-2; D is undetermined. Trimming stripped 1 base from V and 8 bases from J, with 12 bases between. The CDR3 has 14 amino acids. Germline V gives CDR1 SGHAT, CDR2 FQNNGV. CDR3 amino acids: CASSLVSSVDIQYF. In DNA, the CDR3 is TGTGCCAGCAGCTTAGTGTCTTCGGTCGACATTCAGTACTTC.

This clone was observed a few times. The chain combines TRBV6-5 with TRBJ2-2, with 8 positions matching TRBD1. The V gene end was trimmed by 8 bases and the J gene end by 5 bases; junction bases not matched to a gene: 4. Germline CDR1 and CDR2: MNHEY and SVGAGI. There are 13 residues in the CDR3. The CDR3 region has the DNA TGTGCCAGCCAGGGGGCTGAAACCGGGGAGCTGTTTTTT. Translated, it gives CASQGAETGELFF.

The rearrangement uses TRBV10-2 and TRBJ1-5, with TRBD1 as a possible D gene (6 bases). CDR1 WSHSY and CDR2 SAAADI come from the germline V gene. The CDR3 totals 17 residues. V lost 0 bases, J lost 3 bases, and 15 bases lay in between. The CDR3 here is CASSESIWGGLNQPQHF. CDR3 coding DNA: TGCGCCAGCAGTGAGTCGATTTGGGGGGGCCTCAATCAGCCCCAGCATTTT.

Here the CDR3 DNA reads TGCAGTGCTAGATCCGAAGAGACCCAGTACTTC. Translating gives CSARSEETQYF. The chain links TRBV20-1 to TRBJ2-5, with D uncertain. Germline loops: CDR1 DFQATT, CDR2 SNEGSKA (reference sequence). The V and J ends lost 2 bases and 3 bases respectively, with 4 bases between them. The CDR3 loop spans 11 amino acids.

The chain's CDR3 is CASSEGGPSGANVLTF. The CDR3 coding sequence is TGTGCCAGCAGCGAGGGAGGCCCGTCTGGGGCCAACGTCCTGACTTTC. The genes are TRBV9 and TRBJ2-6, with D perhaps matching TRBD2 (6 bases). The V end was cut by 3 bases, the J end by 1 base, with 11 bases between. Germline V CDR1 and CDR2: SGDLS, YYNGEE. CDR3 size: 16 residues. The variable domain in full, completed from reference TRBV9 and TRBJ2-6, reads DSGVTQTPKHLITATGQRVTLRCSPRSGDLSVYWYQQSLDQGLQFLIQYYNGEERAKGNILERFSAQQFPDLHSELNLSSLELGDSALYFCASSEGGPSGANVLTFGAGSRLTVL.